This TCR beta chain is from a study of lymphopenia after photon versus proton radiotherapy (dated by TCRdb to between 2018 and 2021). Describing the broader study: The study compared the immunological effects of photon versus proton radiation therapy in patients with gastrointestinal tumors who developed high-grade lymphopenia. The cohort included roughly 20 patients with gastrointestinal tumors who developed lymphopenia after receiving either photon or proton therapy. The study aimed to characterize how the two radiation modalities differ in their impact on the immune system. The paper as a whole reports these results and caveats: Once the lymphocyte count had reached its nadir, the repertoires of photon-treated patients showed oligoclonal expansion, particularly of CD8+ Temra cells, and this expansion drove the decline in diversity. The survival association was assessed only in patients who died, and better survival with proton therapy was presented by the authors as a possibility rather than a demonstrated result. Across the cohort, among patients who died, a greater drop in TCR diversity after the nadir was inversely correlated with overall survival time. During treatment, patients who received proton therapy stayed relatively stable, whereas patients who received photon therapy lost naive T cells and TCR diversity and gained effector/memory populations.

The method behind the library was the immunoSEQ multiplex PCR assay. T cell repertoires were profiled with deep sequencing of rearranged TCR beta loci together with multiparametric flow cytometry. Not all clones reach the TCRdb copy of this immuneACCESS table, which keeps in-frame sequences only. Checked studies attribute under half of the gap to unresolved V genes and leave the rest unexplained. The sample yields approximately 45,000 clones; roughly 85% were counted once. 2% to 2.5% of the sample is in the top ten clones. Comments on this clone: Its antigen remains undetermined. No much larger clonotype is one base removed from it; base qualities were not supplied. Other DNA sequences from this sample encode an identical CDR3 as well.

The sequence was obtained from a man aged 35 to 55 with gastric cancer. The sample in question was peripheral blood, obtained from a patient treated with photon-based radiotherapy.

The CDR3 protein is CASSFTGGAGGEQYF. Here is the DNA: TGTGCCAGCAGTTTTACGGGGGGCGCTGGCGGCGAGCAGTACTTC. The chain links TRBV27 with TRBJ2-7; a tentative D match to TRBD2 spans 7 bases. V loses 3 bases, J loses 6 bases, and the germline ends lie 18 bases apart. From the cysteine through the phenylalanine, the CDR3 covers 15 amino acids. Just CDR3 DNA is preserved here, 45 bases in frame from base 1. According to the germline V gene (reference sequence), CDR1 reads MNHEY and CDR2 reads SMNVEV.